This T cell receptor beta chain appears in the sequencing data of a study of T cell changes during pregnancy in multiple sclerosis. Profiling relied on immunoSEQ multiplex PCR, and the TCRdb table lists in-frame clones only, not all of them. This table has 45,000 or so clones, 90% to 97% appearing once. V lost 9 bases and J lost 6; bases outside the gene matches: 28. CDR3 length equals 21 residues. The V gene's germline CDR1 is LNHDA and CDR2 SQIVND (reference sequence). Material: peripheral blood, obtained in the second trimester of pregnancy. The chain recombines TRBV19 with TRBJ2-2, with 10 bases lining up with TRBD2. The TCR sequence derives from a female donor with multiple sclerosis, enrolled in a pregnancy study. The CDR3 DNA sequence: TGTGCCAGCCATGAGGGGCTAAACCTAGCGGGAGTGTCACGGGTTGCCGGGGAGCTGTTTTTT. This codes for CASHEGLNLAGVSRVAGELFF. Based on the CDR3 plus reference TRBV19 and TRBJ2-2, the full variable domain is DGGITQSPKYLFRKEGQNVTLSCEQNLNHDAMYWYRQDPGQGLRLIYYSQIVNDFQKGDIAEGYSVSREKKESFPLTVTSAQKNPTAFYLCASHEGLNLAGVSRVAGELFFGEGSRLTVL.